One sample yielded the 17 T cell receptor beta chains listed below, sequenced in a study of blood T cells in healthy people across ages (dated by TCRdb to between 2014 and 2016). Library construction relied on 5' RACE. Instrument used: Illumina HiSeq 2500. The second PCR ran for about 7 to 11 cycles and used a J-beta primer mix along with a sample-barcoded 5' primer. Through fastp at Q25 and MiXCR, TCRdb rebuilt clones from the public reads, retaining in-frame beta chains. One record per CDR3 amino acid sequence lists the most common genes and DNA. The sample has approximately 1,100,000 distinct CDR3 sequences on record, 45% of them singletons. About 20% of the sample is taken by the ten largest. The sequenced sample consisted of blood. Source of these receptors: a woman aged 55-75 years in good health.

For this clonotype: This could be a read error, since a much larger clone is one nucleotide away. The DNA for the CDR3 is TGTGCCAGCAACTTCCTGGGATCCTACGAGCAGTACTTC. Encoded protein: CASNFLGSYEQYF. V gene TRBV28 combines with J gene TRBJ2-7; D is undetermined. Germline CDR1 reads MDHEN; CDR2 reads SYDVKM. This CDR3 spans 13 amino acids. Trimming took 7 bases from V and 1 from J, leaving 11 bases between them.

The CDR3 is CASKQGGEQFF. The CDR3 nucleotides are TGCGCCAGCAAACAGGGAGGTGAGCAGTTCTTC. This rearrangement joins TRBV10-2 to TRBJ2-1; D may be TRBD1 or TRBD2 (6 bases each). Per the germline V gene, CDR1 is WSHSY and CDR2 is SAAADI. The V and J ends lost 7 bases and 9 bases respectively, with 10 bases between them. This CDR3 has 11 amino acids.

The chain has TRBV15 and TRBJ2-1; a weak D match, TRBD1 (6 bases). Per the germline V gene, CDR1 is LNHNV and CDR2 is YYDKDF (reference sequence). Trimming removed 0 bases at V and 8 bases at J, with 23 bases between. The CDR3 length is 18 residues. In DNA, the CDR3 is TGTGCCACCAGCAGAGATCTGATAAATGGACAGCCAGGGGATGAGCAGTTCTTC. The encoded protein is CATSRDLINGQPGDEQFF.

This clonotype turned up a few times. Germline is not matched at one junction end, which may reflect a read error. The J gene is TRBJ1-1, the V gene TRBV4-1, with a tentative D call TRBD1 (5 bases). The CDR3 covers 14 residues. Germline V lookup: CDR1 MGHRA, CDR2 YSYEKL. The CDR3 coding sequence is TGCGCCAGCAGCCAAGTGAATCGGGGGACTGAGGCTTTCTTT. Its translation is CASSQVNRGTEAFF.

V usage is TRBV5-6 and J usage is TRBJ1-2, with 8 nucleotides matching TRBD1. V was pared by 0 bases and J by 6 bases, with 19 bases of the junction left unmatched. The CDR3 extends over 19 amino acids. Germline V gene lookup returns CDR1 SGHDT and CDR2 YYEEEE. The CDR3 protein is CASSLAAREQGANWDGYTF. The CDR3 bases are TGTGCCAGCAGCTTGGCTGCACGGGAGCAGGGGGCGAACTGGGATGGCTACACCTTC.

V is TRBV15 and J is TRBJ2-7; no clear D. Trimming stripped 0 bases from V and 7 bases from J, with 13 bases between. In germline, CDR1 is LNHNV, CDR2 YYDKDF (reference sequence). This CDR3 has 14 amino acids. The CDR3 spells CATSRDSFGNEQYF. The CDR3 DNA reads TGTGCCACCAGCAGAGATAGTTTTGGGAATGAGCAGTACTTC. The full variable domain, completed using reference TRBV15 and TRBJ2-7, is DAMVIQNPRYQVTQFGKPVTLSCSQTLNHNVMYWYQQKSSQAPKLLFHYYDKDFNNEADTPDNFQSRRPNTSFCFLDIRSPGLGDTAMYLCATSRDSFGNEQYFGPGTRLTVT.

The genes are TRBV10-3 and TRBJ1-5; perhaps TRBD1 as D (5 bases). The CDR3 length is 13 residues. V lost 8 bases and J 3 bases, leaving 11 bases between the germline ends. The germline V gene encodes CDR1 ENHRY and CDR2 SYGVKD. This CDR3 is CAISSRDNQPQHF. The CDR3, as DNA: TGTGCCATCTCATCCAGGGACAATCAGCCCCAGCATTTT.

This clonotype was detected only a few times. V is TRBV5-1 and J is TRBJ2-1, with D perhaps TRBD2 (5 bases). The CDR3 has 13 amino acids. Germline V gene sequence: CDR1 SGHRS, CDR2 YFSETQ. Trimming left V 3 bases short and J 3 bases short, with 7 bases between. CDR3 sequence (DNA): TGCGCCAGCAGCTACGGGAACTACAATGAGCAGTTCTTC. This codes for CASSYGNYNEQFF. Full variable domain (rest looked up from reference TRBV5-1 and TRBJ2-1): KAGVTQTPRYLIKTRGQQVTLSCSPISGHRSVSWYQQTPGQGLQFLFEYFSETQRNKGNFPGRFSGRQFSNSRSEMNVSTLELGDSALYLCASSYGNYNEQFFGPGTRLTVL.

The table lists this clonotype with a few counts. The J gene is TRBJ2-4, the V gene TRBV10-3; 9 bases fit TRBD1. The DNA end favors TRBJ2-5, so the J call may be wrong. The CDR3 has 15 amino acids. Germline V lookup: CDR1 ENHRY, CDR2 SYGVKD. The CDR3 here is CAISFSQGAGETQYF. In DNA form, the CDR3 reads TGTGCCATCAGCTTCTCACAGGGGGCGGGGGAGACCCAGTACTTC.

This chain connects TRBV27 to TRBJ2-5, with TRBD2 matching over 9 bases. The J segment lost 5 bases and the V segment lost 8 bases, leaving 12 bases of the junction unmatched. CDR1 is MNHEY, CDR2 SMNVEV, per germline (reference sequence). The CDR3 totals 15 residues. The CDR3 here is CASLHGGRAEETQYF. The CDR3 nucleotides read TGTGCCAGCCTCCACGGCGGGAGGGCCGAGGAGACCCAGTACTTC.

This clonotype was seen a handful of times. The chain couples TRBV29-1 to TRBJ2-7, with a weak D call TRBD2 (5 bases). The V gene's germline CDR1 is SQVTM and CDR2 ANQGSEA. V lost 7 bases, J lost 4 bases, and 17 bases lay in between. The CDR3 is 13 residues long. Here the CDR3 reads CSAASSPSYEQYF. The CDR3 bases are TGCAGCGCCGCTAGCTCCCCCTCTTACGAGCAGTACTTC.

This chain's CDR3 is CASSQVLDYGYTF. CDR3 nucleotide sequence: TGCGCCAGCAGCCAAGTCCTGGACTATGGCTACACCTTC. This chain uses TRBV4-1 with TRBJ1-2; D is ambiguous. The V gene lost 1 base and the J gene lost 3 bases, with 6 bases spanning the gap. Germline V CDR1 and CDR2: MGHRA, YSYEKL. This CDR3 spans 13 amino acids.

This chain's CDR3 is CSGVEGTEAFF. The CDR3 nucleotides read TGCAGTGGCGTCGAGGGCACTGAAGCTTTCTTT. The chain joins TRBV20-1 to TRBJ1-1; D not resolved. The CDR3 loop spans 11 amino acids. Trimming stripped 7 bases from V and 4 bases from J, with 10 bases between. Per germline, CDR1 DFQATT and CDR2 SNEGSKA (reference sequence).

The chain has TRBV10-3 and TRBJ1-5, with D hard to call. Trimming cost V 3 bases and J 5 bases, with 14 bases left between them. Germline CDR1 is ENHRY and CDR2 is SYGVKD. This CDR3 comprises 15 residues. This CDR3 is CAISELVGRDQPQHF. As DNA, the CDR3 is TGTGCCATCAGTGAATTGGTCGGTCGGGATCAGCCCCAGCATTTT.

This clonotype has a handful of counts. CDR3 sequence: CASSYTGLAVTDTQYF. CDR3 DNA: TGTGCCAGCAGTTACACGGGACTAGCGGTCACAGATACGCAGTATTTT. This chain links TRBV6-5 with TRBJ2-3, with 11 bases matching TRBD2. V was clipped by 2 bases and J by 2 bases; unmatched bases: 3. There are 16 residues in the CDR3. Germline V lookup: CDR1 MNHEY, CDR2 SVGAGI.

This clonotype was recorded a few times. V gene TRBV14 combines with J gene TRBJ2-5; TRBD2 matches at 7 bases. Germline CDR1 SGHDN, CDR2 FVKESK. V lost 3 bases and J lost 11; bases outside the gene matches: 18. This CDR3 has 16 amino acids. CDR3 nucleotide sequence: TGTGCCAGCAGCCAGATGCTTAATGGGCGGGAGACAAAGCAGTACTTC. Its translation is CASSQMLNGRETKQYF.

J is TRBJ2-7 and V is TRBV9; D may match TRBD1 or TRBD2 (5 bases each). Germline lookup yields CDR1 SGDLS and CDR2 YYNGEE. The CDR3 has 15 amino acids. V dropped 0 bases and J dropped 0 bases, with 10 bases sitting between them. The CDR3 bases are TGTGCCAGCAGCGTAGGGGGACCCATCTCCTACGAGCAGTACTTC. As protein: CASSVGGPISYEQYF.